This TCR beta chain was retrieved from a study of blood T cell repertoires in COVID-19. Study-level background: Acute and convalescent COVID-19 specimens originated in the United States, Italy and Spain.

Authors' processing steps: Reference gene primer amplification gave nucleated cell count estimates. Method: immunoSEQ multiplex PCR; TCRdb's copy keeps in-frame clones and lacks some. Clonal size and the V and J genes are those of that table, whereas D and trimming came from the DNA. There are about 220,000 clones in the sample; 88% occur only once, and about 2.6% lies in the top ten. V was shortened by 0 bases and J by 8 bases, with 6 bases between the two germline ends. The CDR3 is 13 residues long. The germline CDR1 and CDR2 sequences are SGHNT and YYREEE (reference sequence). Cohort assignment relied on participant-reported clinical history. In Cohort 3, a recovered donor had either two negative PCRs, clearance, or symptom resolution.

The J gene is TRBJ1-6, the V gene TRBV5-4; D unclear. The sample consisted of PBMCs or T cells enriched from blood (not recorded which). The receptor's source is a woman in her 30s who had recovered from COVID-19. The CDR3 DNA reads TGTGCCAGCAGCTTGGGTACAGATTCACCCCTCCACTTT. Translated, it gives CASSLGTDSPLHF.